This T cell receptor beta chain was identified in a study of blood T cells in healthy people across ages. Total RNA, at least 5.5 micrograms per sample, came from PBMCs. The CDR3 runs to 12 residues. V was clipped by 5 bases and J by 3 bases, with 7 bases between them. Germline V CDR1 and CDR2: LNHNV, YYDKDF (reference sequence). With a J-beta primer mix and a sample-barcoded 5' primer, a second PCR ran roughly 6 to 11 cycles. Each CDR3 protein is one row after TCRdb ran MiXCR on the 5' RACE reads. The sample gives about 640,000 distinct CDR3 sequences, less than 35% of which show up once; approximately 15% is in the top ten. Points from the study as a whole: Researchers judged that diversity estimates from one million T cells fell short of true values. It was found that TCR beta diversity correlated strongly with the percentage of naive T cells.

Points on this clonotype: Its antigen is as yet unknown.

The specimen was blood. This clonotype was sampled from an elderly woman in good health. This sequence joins TRBV15 and TRBJ1-1; D gene unclear. The CDR3 region has the DNA TGTGCCACCAGCCTCGACGACACTGAAGCTTTCTTT. This translates into CATSLDDTEAFF.